This T cell receptor (beta chain) stems from a study of beta chain features in type 1 diabetes. Unmatched junction bases numbered 6, after V lost 2 bases and J lost 12 bases. CDR1 and CDR2 from the germline V gene are SGHTA and FQGNSA. This CDR3 is 13 amino acids long. This clone has a handful of counts. Its specificity is unknown. By way of CD45RO/CCR7/CD25/CD127/CD95/CD27, the CD4+ regulatory, stem cell-like memory, central memory and naive cells were sorted. Populations obtained by sorting all exceeded 95% purity. Expressed TCRB transcripts got sequenced, as all isolated RNA was reverse transcribed. Clones were sequenced by immunoSEQ multiplex PCR, and TCRdb holds only the in-frame ones, with some missing. The sample has roughly 500,000 clones; approximately 10% are singletons. Whole-study results and caveats: Diminished insertions and augmented deletions at VDJ junctions characterized type 1 diabetes patients.

V usage is TRBV7-2 and J usage is TRBJ2-1; 8 nucleotides line up with TRBD1. The sample consisted of naive CD4+ T cells from blood. The receptor comes from a woman under 30 in good health. Here the CDR3 DNA reads TGTGCCAGCAGCTTACCCGGACAGGGCGGGCAGTTCTTC. This translates into CASSLPGQGGQFF. The whole variable domain, remainder taken from reference TRBV7-2 and TRBJ2-1, is GAGVSQSPSNKVTEKGKDVELRCDPISGHTALYWYRQSLGQGLEFLIYFQGNSAPDKSGLPSDRFSAERTGGSVSTLTIQRTQQEDSAVYLCASSLPGQGGQFFGPGTRLTVL.